The clone carrying this T cell receptor (beta chain) was detected only a few times. Its antigen remains unidentified. This sample was included in a study of beta chain features in type 1 diabetes. The study's findings and limits: Shortening that was moderate but significant affected the TCRB CDR3s of Type 1 diabetes patients in all four CD4+ subsets.

Germline CDR1 is ENHRY and CDR2 is SYGVKD. The CDR3 loop spans 14 amino acids. With 0 bases clipped from V and 6 bases from J, the junction kept 1 base outside the gene matches. Reverse transcribing all isolated RNA meant expressed TCRB transcripts were sequenced. Produced via immunoSEQ multiplex PCR; TCRdb's table is partial and in-frame only. The sample contains under 200,000 clones, around 8.3% of which appear only once. What was sequenced was central memory CD4+ T cells from blood. The chain recombines TRBV10-3 with TRBJ1-1; 10 bases are shared with TRBD1. The origin of this receptor is a young woman with type 1 diabetes. Written as DNA, the CDR3 is TGTGCCATCAGTGAGTCGGGACAGGGGTCTGAAGCTTTCTTT. Translation: CAISESGQGSEAFF.